This entry lists 11 T cell receptor beta chains sequenced from one sample in a study of chemoradiotherapy in HPV16-positive cancers. Sequencing used immunoSEQ multiplex PCR; TCRdb keeps in-frame clones, though not all of them. This sample has 29,000 or so clones, with roughly 93% found just once. The sequencing used blood, collected from a patient who underwent chemoradiotherapy. These receptors were collected from a human donor with HPV-associated anogenital cancer.

The V gene is TRBV7-2, the J gene TRBJ1-1; D is perhaps TRBD1 (5 bases). With 3 bases removed from V and 5 bases from J, the gap between germline ends came to 19 bases. This CDR3 is built from 16 residues. CDR1 and CDR2 (germline): SGHTA, FQGNSA. The CDR3 nucleotides are TGTGCCAGCAGCTTGTTGTATCGGTCAGGGTATACTGAAGCTTTCTTT. Its protein product is CASSLLYRSGYTEAFF. The complete variable domain, with remaining parts taken from reference TRBV7-2 and TRBJ1-1, reads GAGVSQSPSNKVTEKGKDVELRCDPISGHTALYWYRQSLGQGLEFLIYFQGNSAPDKSGLPSDRFSAERTGGSVSTLTIQRTQQEDSAVYLCASSLLYRSGYTEAFFGQGTRLTVV.

The chain uses TRBV18 and TRBJ1-1; D ambiguous. The CDR3 covers 13 residues. V gave up 3 bases and J gave up 3 bases, with 8 bases separating them. From germline, CDR1 is KGHSH and CDR2 LQKENI. The CDR3 sequence: CASSPFGDTEAFF. DNA of the CDR3: TGTGCCAGCTCACCGTTCGGGGACACTGAAGCTTTCTTT.

V gene TRBV19 combines with J gene TRBJ2-1; no reliable D call. The germline V and J ends were trimmed by 7 bases and 7 bases, with 14 bases remaining between them. The CDR3 has 13 amino acids. Germline CDR1 LNHDA, CDR2 SQIVND (reference sequence). CDR3 in DNA: TGTGCCAGTATACCCCCGGGCGAGAATGAGCAGTTCTTC. This codes for CASIPPGENEQFF.

J is TRBJ1-5 and V is TRBV4-1, with a possible D match to TRBD1 (5 bases). Trimming cost V 4 bases and J 4 bases, with 11 bases left between them. Germline assignment: CDR1 MGHRA and CDR2 YSYEKL. This CDR3 contains 14 residues. In DNA, the CDR3 is TGCGCCAGCAGCCCCTACGGACAAAATCAGCCCCAGCATTTT. Translation gives CASSPYGQNQPQHF.

A few counts support this clone. This sequence joins TRBV6-4 and TRBJ2-3; the D is unclear. Deletions cut 2 bases from V and 0 bases from J, with 3 bases between. Germline CDR1 is MRHNA and CDR2 is SNTAGT. The CDR3 has 13 residues. In DNA, the CDR3 is TGTGCCAGCAGTGACCAAAGCACAGATACGCAGTATTTT. It translates to CASSDQSTDTQYF.

J is TRBJ2-7 and V is TRBV20-1; D gene ambiguous. This CDR3 has 10 amino acids. From germline, CDR1 is DFQATT and CDR2 SNEGSKA (reference sequence). V lost 3 bases and J lost 3, with 3 bases in between. The CDR3 loop is CSASFYEQYF. The CDR3 region has the DNA TGCAGTGCTAGTTTCTACGAGCAGTACTTC.

The J gene is TRBJ2-1, the V gene TRBV9; TRBD1 aligns across 8 bases. The germline gives CDR1 SGDLS, CDR2 YYNGEE. The CDR3 is 13 residues long. Germline trimming cut 3 bases from V and 9 bases from J; bases unmatched to any gene: 5. CDR3 sequence: CASSGTGWTEQFF. The CDR3 nucleotides read TGTGCCAGCAGCGGGACAGGGTGGACTGAGCAGTTCTTC.

V gene TRBV4-2 combines with J gene TRBJ1-5, with D possibly matching TRBD1 (5 bases). The length of the CDR3 is 19 residues. The germline CDR1 and CDR2 sequences are LGHNA and YNFKEQ. Trimming removed 1 base from V and 0 bases from J, with 19 bases in between. CDR3 region: CASSQAWGSVEISNQPQHF. The CDR3 DNA follows: TGTGCCAGCAGCCAAGCATGGGGCAGCGTCGAGATTAGCAATCAGCCCCAGCATTTT.

The chain employs TRBV11-3 and TRBJ1-1; no definite D call. With 5 bases removed from V and 4 bases from J, the gap between germline ends came to 11 bases. Germline values: CDR1 SGHNT, CDR2 YENEEA. CDR3 length: 13 amino acids. CDR3 nucleotides: TGTGCCAGCAGCCCTGGACGGTTCACTGAAGCTTTCTTT. It yields the protein CASSPGRFTEAFF.

This chain joins TRBV7-9 and TRBJ2-1, with TRBD2 as a possible D gene (6 bases). Germline V gene data show CDR1 as SEHNR and CDR2 as FQNEAQ (reference sequence). The CDR3 is 15 amino acids. V was shortened by 4 bases and J by 3 bases, with 13 bases between the two germline ends. The CDR3 protein is CASSSWTGDYNEQFF. The CDR3 DNA reads as TGTGCCAGCAGCTCCTGGACGGGGGACTACAATGAGCAGTTCTTC.

The chain has TRBV28 and TRBJ1-2; D not resolved. V lost 6 bases and J 0 bases, leaving 2 bases between the germline ends. The CDR3 extends over 11 amino acids. CDR1 MDHEN and CDR2 SYDVKM come from the germline V gene. The CDR3 coding sequence is TGTGCCAGCAGGGCTAACTATGGCTACACCTTC. Its translation: CASRANYGYTF.